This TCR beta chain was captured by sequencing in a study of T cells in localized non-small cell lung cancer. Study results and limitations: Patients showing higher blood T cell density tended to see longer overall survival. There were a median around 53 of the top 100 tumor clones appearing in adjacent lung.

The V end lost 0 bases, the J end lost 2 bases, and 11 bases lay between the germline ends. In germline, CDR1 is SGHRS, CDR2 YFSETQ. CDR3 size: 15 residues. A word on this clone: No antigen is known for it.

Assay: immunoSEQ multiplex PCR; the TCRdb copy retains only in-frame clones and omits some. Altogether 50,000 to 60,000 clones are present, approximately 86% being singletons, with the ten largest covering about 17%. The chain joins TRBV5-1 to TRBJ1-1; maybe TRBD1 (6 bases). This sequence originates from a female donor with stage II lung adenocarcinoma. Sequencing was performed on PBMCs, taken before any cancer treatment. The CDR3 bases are TGCGCCAGCAGCTTGGCCCTAGGGGGAAACACTGAAGCTTTCTTT. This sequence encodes CASSLALGGNTEAFF. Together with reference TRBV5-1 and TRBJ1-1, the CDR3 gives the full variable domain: KAGVTQTPRYLIKTRGQQVTLSCSPISGHRSVSWYQQTPGQGLQFLFEYFSETQRNKGNFPGRFSGRQFSNSRSEMNVSTLELGDSALYLCASSLALGGNTEAFFGQGTRLTVV.